The 7 T cell receptor beta chains in this list originate from one sample, sequenced in a study of T cells in Graves' hyperthyroidism and ophthalmopathy. Amplification of TCR beta CDR3 regions used RNA as the template. A set of HTBI primers served as the primers for a first-round RT-PCR of the TCR CDR3. TCRdb re-derived calls from the multiplex PCR reads in MiXCR, one entry per CDR3 protein. This table has 500,000 to 600,000 distinct CDR3 sequences, over 15% appearing once. Material for sequencing was blood. The receptors derive from a young woman with Graves' hyperthyroidism.

This clonotype has ten or more counts. The V call is TRBV20-1, the J call TRBJ2-7; TRBD2 might be the D (6 bases). This CDR3 comprises 14 residues. Germline V gives CDR1 DFQATT, CDR2 SNEGSKA (reference sequence). Trimming pared 3 bases from V and 2 bases from J, leaving 14 bases between. The CDR3 protein is CSARGGDFTYEQYF. Written as DNA, the CDR3 is TGCAGTGCTAGGGGGGGTGACTTTACCTACGAGCAGTACTTC.

This clonotype was recorded many times. CDR3: CASSHGSGLSGNTIYF. The CDR3 nucleotides are TGTGCCAGCAGCCATGGGTCGGGGCTCTCTGGAAACACCATATATTTT. The chain couples TRBV3-1 to TRBJ1-3; D is possibly TRBD1 (5 bases). V was shortened by 3 bases and J by 0 bases, with 12 bases between the two germline ends. Germline values: CDR1 LGHDT, CDR2 YNNKEL (reference sequence). The length of the CDR3 is 16 residues. Full variable domain (outside the CDR3, taken from reference TRBV3-1 and TRBJ1-3): DTAVSQTPKYLVTQMGNDKSIKCEQNLGHDTMYWYKQDSKKFLKIMFSYNNKELIINETVPNRFSPKSPDKAHLNLHINSLELGDSAVYFCASSHGSGLSGNTIYFGEGSWLTVV.

This clonotype turned up a few times. This sequence joins TRBV7-9 and TRBJ2-1, with 8 bases matching TRBD2. Germline CDR1 SEHNR, CDR2 FQNEAQ (reference sequence). The CDR3 is 13 amino acids. With 5 bases clipped from V and 9 bases from J, the junction kept 6 bases outside the gene matches. The CDR3 region is CASSPTREGEQFF. In DNA form, the CDR3 reads TGTGCCAGCAGCCCCACCCGGGAGGGTGAGCAGTTCTTC. The complete variable domain, with remaining parts taken from reference TRBV7-9 and TRBJ2-1, reads DTGVSQNPRHKITKRGQNVTFRCDPISEHNRLYWYRQTLGQGPEFLTYFQNEAQLEKSRLLSDRFSAERPKGSFSTLEIQRTEQGDSAMYLCASSPTREGEQFFGPGTRLTVL.

Points on this clonotype: Sequence at one end of the junction differs from germline and may be a read error. The gene calls are TRBV7-2 and TRBJ2-1; D may be TRBD1 or TRBD2 (6 bases each). Germline CDR1 is SGHTA and CDR2 is FQGNSA. This CDR3 has 12 residues. The CDR3 DNA is TGTGCCAGCAGCTTCTATAGGGGGGACAAGTCCTTC. Translating gives CASSFYRGDKSF.

As for this clonotype: One end of the junction varies from germline; a read error may be responsible. The chain joins TRBV10-3 to TRBJ2-7, with 7 bases identical to TRBD1. CDR1 ENHRY and CDR2 SYGVKD come from the germline V gene. The CDR3 contains 15 residues. The CDR3 spells CAIGVTGTASYQQYF. The CDR3 nucleotides read TGTGCCATCGGTGTAACCGGGACAGCCTCCTACCAGCAGTACTTC.

This clonotype was observed a handful of times. This chain joins TRBV19 and TRBJ2-1, with D unclear. This CDR3 has 17 amino acids. V dropped 0 bases and J dropped 0 bases, with 12 bases sitting between them. Germline V CDR1 and CDR2: LNHDA, SQIVND (reference sequence). The CDR3 region is CASSIEFSRSSYNEQFF. The CDR3 DNA follows: TGTGCCAGTAGTATAGAGTTCTCGAGGAGCTCCTACAATGAGCAGTTCTTC.

This clonotype has ten or more counts. The rearrangement joins TRBV12-3 or TRBV12-4 to TRBJ2-7, with TRBD1 as a possible D gene (6 bases). The length of the CDR3 is 16 residues. The V end was cut by 2 bases, the J end by 2 bases, with 16 bases between. CDR3 protein: CASSLYVLDRPYEQYF. The CDR3 nucleotides are TGTGCCAGCAGTTTATACGTTCTGGACAGACCCTACGAGCAGTACTTC.